This T cell receptor (beta chain) is from a study of response to subunit inactivated influenza vaccine. Findings and caveats of the study: The authors proposed limited new T cell recruitment per seasonal influenza vaccination.

This clonotype has just a few counts. Its antigen is not known. Each CDR3 protein gets one entry after TCRdb re-called the RT-PCR reads with MiXCR. Of roughly 570,000 distinct CDR3 sequences listed, around 15% are singletons. V shed 0 bases and J shed 4 bases, with 11 bases lying between them. Looked up from germline, CDR1 is SGHRS and CDR2 is YFSETQ. CDR3 length equals 15 residues. The TCR was taken from a man in his forties or fifties who received an inactivated influenza vaccine. V gene TRBV5-1 combines with J gene TRBJ2-1, with D perhaps TRBD1 (6 bases). This specimen was PBMCs from blood, taken less than 13 days after vaccination. The CDR3 spells CASSLGTDRYNEQFF. In DNA form, the CDR3 reads TGCGCCAGCAGCTTGGGGACCGACAGGTACAATGAGCAGTTCTTC.